These 19 T cell receptor beta chains came from one sample sequenced in a study of shared clonotypes between healthy human individuals. Measured with immunoSEQ multiplex PCR; TCRdb has only the in-frame clones, and not every one. This sample has some 1.4 million clones, with 95% to 97% found just once. The sequenced sample consisted of naive CD4+ T cells sorted from blood. The subset here: CD45RA+ positively selected. All receptors come from a man aged 30-40 years in good health.

The chain employs TRBV28 and TRBJ2-1, with 9 bases fitting TRBD1. The junction had 19 bases not matched to a gene; V was cut back by 6 bases and J by 10 bases. The length of the CDR3 is 17 residues. In germline, CDR1 is MDHEN, CDR2 SYDVKM. The CDR3 region has the DNA TGTGCCAGCAGGTCAAGTGTAGGGACAGGGTCGCGATACGAGCAGTTCTTC. Protein product: CASRSSVGTGSRYEQFF.

The chain employs TRBV28 and TRBJ2-4; the match to TRBD1 covers 10 bases. The germline V gene encodes CDR1 MDHEN and CDR2 SYDVKM. Trimming at V came to 8 bases and at J to 1 base, leaving 2 bases not matched to a gene. The CDR3 is made up of 14 amino acids. Written as DNA, the CDR3 is TGTGCCAGCGGGGGACAGGGGGCCAAAAACATTCAGTACTTC. Amino acids: CASGGQGAKNIQYF.

This chain connects TRBV2 to TRBJ2-1; a weak D match, TRBD2 (5 bases). This CDR3 is 16 amino acids long. Germline V gene data show CDR1 as SNHLY and CDR2 as FYNNEI. Trimming shortened V by 6 bases and J by 3 bases, and 18 bases separated the two germline ends. CDR3: CASSSVAWVSYNEQFF. The CDR3 DNA sequence: TGTGCCAGCAGCTCCGTAGCGTGGGTCAGCTACAATGAGCAGTTCTTC.

The rearrangement joins TRBV14 to TRBJ2-1, with D possibly being TRBD2 (6 bases). V was shortened by 3 bases and J by 7 bases, with 16 bases between the two germline ends. This CDR3 has 15 residues. Germline V gene data show CDR1 as SGHDN and CDR2 as FVKESK. CDR3 nucleotides: TGTGCCAGCAGCCAGGTTCGGGAGTATCGGAATGAGCAGTTCTTC. Protein sequence: CASSQVREYRNEQFF.

This chain uses TRBV18 with TRBJ2-3; D unresolved. V was pared by 0 bases and J by 6 bases, with 7 bases between. The CDR3 contains 13 residues. CDR1 is KGHSH, CDR2 LQKENI, per germline. CDR3 nucleotides: TGTGCCAGCTCACCACCGAACGAGGATACGCAGTATTTT. This codes for CASSPPNEDTQYF.

The J gene is TRBJ2-7, the V gene TRBV6-1; 9 bases are shared with TRBD1. V lost 1 base to trimming and J lost 6 bases; unmatched junction nucleotides: 7. This CDR3 comprises 15 residues. CDR1 is MNHNS, CDR2 SASEGT, per germline. CDR3 DNA sequence: TGTGCCAGCAGTGAAGTGGGGACAGGGCACCGCGAGCAGTACTTC. It codes for CASSEVGTGHREQYF.

The chain carries TRBV19 and TRBJ2-5, with a weak D call TRBD2 (5 bases). V shed 4 bases and J shed 4 bases, with 10 bases lying between them. CDR3 length equals 13 residues. Germline V gives CDR1 LNHDA, CDR2 SQIVND (reference sequence). The CDR3 nucleotides are TGTGCCAGTAGTACCACTAGAAGAGAGACCCAGTACTTC. Translated, it gives CASSTTRRETQYF.

About this clone: Other DNA variants within this sample encode the same CDR3. The rearrangement links TRBV7-6 to TRBJ2-7; a possible D gene is TRBD1 (6 bases). The CDR3 totals 14 residues. Germline V gene sequence: CDR1 SGHVS, CDR2 FNYEAQ. The V end was cut by 4 bases, the J end by 3 bases, with 13 bases between. The CDR3 loop is CASSSLQGLYEQYF. The DNA of the CDR3 is TGTGCCAGCAGCTCCCTGCAGGGGCTCTACGAGCAGTACTTC.

J is TRBJ2-1 and V is TRBV27; 7 nucleotides agree with TRBD2. This CDR3 spans 12 amino acids. CDR1 and CDR2 (germline): MNHEY, SMNVEV (reference sequence). The J segment lost 4 bases and the V segment lost 10 bases, leaving 4 bases of the junction unmatched. CDR3 coding DNA: TGTGCCATCGCCGGGAGGTACAATGAGCAGTTCTTC. Protein sequence: CAIAGRYNEQFF.

The CDR3 is CASSSRGSGNTIYF. The CDR3 DNA reads TGTGCCAGCTCATCTAGGGGTTCCGGAAACACCATATATTTT. The chain recombines TRBV18 with TRBJ1-3, with TRBD1 as a possible D gene (5 bases). Germline-derived CDR1 and CDR2 are KGHSH and LQKENI. Trimming removed 5 bases at V and 4 bases at J, with 12 bases between. This CDR3 contains 14 residues.

This clone was seen just once. The chain uses TRBV7-2 and TRBJ1-5; D may be TRBD1 (5 bases). The CDR3 covers 17 residues. V dropped 2 bases and J dropped 11 bases, with 25 bases sitting between them. Germline CDR1 SGHTA, CDR2 FQGNSA. The CDR3 loop reads CASSLSAQAGIFSTQHF. CDR3 sequence (DNA): TGTGCCAGCAGCTTATCGGCACAGGCTGGGATTTTCAGCACCCAGCATTTT.

The J gene is TRBJ2-3, the V gene TRBV11-3; 10 nucleotides agree with TRBD2. With V trimmed by 6 bases and J by 2 bases, 5 bases remained unmatched. The CDR3 is made up of 15 amino acids. The germline gives CDR1 SGHNT, CDR2 YENEEA. The CDR3 DNA reads TGTGCCAGCAGTTCAGCGGGAGGGCCCACAGATACGCAGTATTTT. Translation: CASSSAGGPTDTQYF.

This chain links TRBV5-4 with TRBJ2-5, with a tentative D call TRBD2 (5 bases). V lost 0 bases to trimming and J lost 4 bases, with 10 bases between them. The length of the CDR3 is 14 residues. Germline V CDR1 and CDR2: SGHNT, YYREEE (reference sequence). The CDR3 nucleotides read TGTGCCAGCAGCTTGGACAGTGGAGGAGAGACCCAGTACTTC. Protein product: CASSLDSGGETQYF.

Note on this clone: Other DNA sequences in this specimen translate into the identical CDR3. The rearrangement joins TRBV5-1 to TRBJ2-6, with no clear D. The V end was cut by 0 bases, the J end by 0 bases, with 4 bases between. CDR1 SGHRS and CDR2 YFSETQ come from the germline V gene. The CDR3 is made up of 15 amino acids. The CDR3 DNA sequence: TGCGCCAGCAGCTTGGACCCCTCTGGGGCCAACGTCCTGACTTTC. This gives the protein CASSLDPSGANVLTF.

The V gene is TRBV28, the J gene TRBJ1-4; 7 bases fit TRBD1. CDR1 is MDHEN, CDR2 SYDVKM, per germline. J gave up 8 bases and V 9 bases, and 12 bases lay outside the gene matches. The CDR3 spans 14 residues. CDR3 DNA: TGTGCCAGTACGTCGCCGACAGGGCTAGAAAAACTGTTTTTT. The encoded protein is CASTSPTGLEKLFF.

The rearrangement joins TRBV2 to TRBJ2-5; D ambiguous. Per germline, CDR1 SNHLY and CDR2 FYNNEI. Trimming stripped 6 bases from V and 4 bases from J, with 6 bases between. This CDR3 has 11 amino acids. The CDR3 nucleotides read TGTGCCAGCAGGGGTTTAGAGACCCAGTACTTC. It specifies CASRGLETQYF.

Regarding this clone: This sample also contains other DNA sequences that code for the same CDR3. V usage is TRBV9 and J usage is TRBJ2-3; 8 bases are shared with TRBD2. CDR1 and CDR2 from the germline V gene are SGDLS and YYNGEE. The V segment lost 0 bases and the J segment 0 bases; nucleotides outside the gene matches: 3. The CDR3 runs 16 residues. CDR3 sequence: CASSVVAGGSTDTQYF. The CDR3 nucleotides read TGTGCCAGCAGCGTAGTGGCGGGAGGCAGCACAGATACGCAGTATTTT.

This chain uses TRBV6-1 with TRBJ1-1; D not resolved. There are 13 residues in the CDR3. Germline CDR1 and CDR2: MNHNS and SASEGT. V was shortened by 1 base and J by 5 bases, with 8 bases between the two germline ends. CDR3 nucleotide sequence: TGTGCCAGCAGTGAAGACAGAGGAACTGAAGCTTTCTTT. Protein: CASSEDRGTEAFF.

The chain has TRBV5-1 and TRBJ2-2, with D possibly matching TRBD1 (5 bases). The germline V gene encodes CDR1 SGHRS and CDR2 YFSETQ. The V end lost 2 bases, the J end lost 7 bases, and 9 bases lay between the germline ends. The CDR3 spans 13 residues. For the CDR3, the DNA is TGCGCCAGCAGCTTAGAGACAGTCGGGGAGCTGTTTTTT. It translates to CASSLETVGELFF.